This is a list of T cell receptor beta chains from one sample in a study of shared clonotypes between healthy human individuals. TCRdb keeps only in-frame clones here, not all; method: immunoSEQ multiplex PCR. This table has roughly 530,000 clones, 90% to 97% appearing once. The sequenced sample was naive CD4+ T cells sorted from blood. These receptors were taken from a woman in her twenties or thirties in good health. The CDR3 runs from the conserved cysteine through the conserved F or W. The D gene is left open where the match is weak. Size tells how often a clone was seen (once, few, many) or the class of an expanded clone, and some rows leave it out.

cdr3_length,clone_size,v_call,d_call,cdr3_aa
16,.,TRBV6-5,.,CASSYYSGGSSHEQYF
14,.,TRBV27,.,CASSLSQPWDEQFF
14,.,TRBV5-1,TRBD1,CASSHTRQGETQYF
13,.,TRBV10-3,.,CAISRGTSYEQYF
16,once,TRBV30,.,CAWSARGLPRNQPQHF
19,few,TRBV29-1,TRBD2,CSVESFALADKSSYNEQFF
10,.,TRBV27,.,CATSRYEQYF
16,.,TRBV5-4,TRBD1,CASSPKAWDRATEAFF
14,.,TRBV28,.,CASSLLGGAYEQYF
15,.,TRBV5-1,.,CASSFGAGTDEKLFF
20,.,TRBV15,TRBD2,CATSSARFSLAGGRTDTQYF
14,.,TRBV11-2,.,CASSPPGPVHEQYF
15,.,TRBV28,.,CASSPSQGRAYEQYF
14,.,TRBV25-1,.,CASNQGDGHYEQYF
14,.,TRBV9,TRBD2,CASSVAAGDGEQYF
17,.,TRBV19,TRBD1,CASSTRDRDSPGNTIYF
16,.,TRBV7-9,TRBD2,CASSQPGLAGVGEQYF
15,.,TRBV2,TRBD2,CASHRTSSGTDTQYF
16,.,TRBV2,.,CASSEGTRVVNTEAFF
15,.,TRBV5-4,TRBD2,CASSIIAGSSYEQYF
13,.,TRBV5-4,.,CASGRVDTGELFF
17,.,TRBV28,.,CASSLRAWGLSGNTIYF
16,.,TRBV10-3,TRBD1,CAISDRTGAMHQPQHF
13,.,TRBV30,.,CAWSLFDGYEQYF
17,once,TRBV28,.,CASSLPRLRVNTGELFF
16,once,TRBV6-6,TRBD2,CASSSKTSGVQETQYF
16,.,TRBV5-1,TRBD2,CASGAGTSGKYNEQFF
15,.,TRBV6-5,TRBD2,CASSYSWTSGYEQYF
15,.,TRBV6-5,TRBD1,CASSYDGQGVYEQYF
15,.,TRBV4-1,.,CASSRPPGVNEKLFF
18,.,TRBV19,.,CASRTFASGPDSNQPQHF
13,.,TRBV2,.,CASSEVRSGEQYF
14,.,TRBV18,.,CASSPPAGLDTQYF
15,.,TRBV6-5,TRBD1,CASSYFGTGGTEAFF
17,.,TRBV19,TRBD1,CASSTLPGQGGTDTQYF
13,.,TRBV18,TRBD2,CASSPRGTGELFF
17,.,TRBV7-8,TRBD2,CASSLSWTSGSTDTQYF
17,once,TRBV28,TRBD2,CASSLRRVAGITDTQYF
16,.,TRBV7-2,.,CASSLVGGGRYQPQHF
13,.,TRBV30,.,CAWNRQGGQPQHF
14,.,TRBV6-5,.,CASSYGQEPYGYTF
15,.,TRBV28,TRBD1,CASSIPGTDNTEAFF
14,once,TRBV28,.,CASSPWTNTGELFF
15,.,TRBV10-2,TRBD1,CASNGQGVSTDTQYF
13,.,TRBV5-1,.,CASSLAGFYEQYF
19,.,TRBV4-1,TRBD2,CASSQVGRRTSGRAEAQFF
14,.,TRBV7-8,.,CASEEGVLNTEAFF
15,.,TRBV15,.,CATSRGPESYNEQFF
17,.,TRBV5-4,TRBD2,CASSLAITSGRIGEQFF
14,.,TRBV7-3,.,CASSLTGKNTEAFF
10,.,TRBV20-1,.,CSARRQVHTF
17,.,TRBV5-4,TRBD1,CASSPDRGPRNWNEQFF
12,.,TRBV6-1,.,CASSEKGWEQYF
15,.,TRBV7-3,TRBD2,CASSLSLAGPYEQYF
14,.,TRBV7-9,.,CASSPYFGHYEQYF
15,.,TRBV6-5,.,CASSYEAFSSYEQYF
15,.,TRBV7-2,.,CASSSETGSGGELFF
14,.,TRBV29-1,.,CSARRASGTDTQYF